The T cell receptor (beta chain) described here comes from a study of CD8+ T cells in alopecia areata. In the study overall: The study gave treated patients oral tofacitinib at 5 to 10 mg twice daily. Whole-study findings and limits: Many expanded lesional clones persisted in scalp and blood during tofacitinib.

Extraction and reverse transcription of RNA yielded cDNA as the sequencing template. Data came from immunoSEQ multiplex PCR; TCRdb stores just in-frame clones and leaves some out. The table has 200,000 to 250,000 clones, around two fifths seen once. Documented treatment: oral pan-JAK inhibitor, 5-10 mg twice daily. The germline V gene has CDR1 SQVTM and CDR2 ANQGSEA. V gave up 4 bases and J gave up 5 bases, with 14 bases separating them. CDR3 length: 13 residues. In regard to this clone: What it binds is not known.

This specimen was CD4+ T cells sorted from blood, taken between weeks 30 and 35, from a patient treated with tofacitinib. The genes are TRBV29-1 and TRBJ2-5; possibly TRBD1 for D (8 bases). This receptor was obtained from a human donor with alopecia areata. In DNA, the CDR3 is TGCAGCGTTGGACAGGGGAGGGGTGAGACCCAGTACTTC. Translation gives CSVGQGRGETQYF.